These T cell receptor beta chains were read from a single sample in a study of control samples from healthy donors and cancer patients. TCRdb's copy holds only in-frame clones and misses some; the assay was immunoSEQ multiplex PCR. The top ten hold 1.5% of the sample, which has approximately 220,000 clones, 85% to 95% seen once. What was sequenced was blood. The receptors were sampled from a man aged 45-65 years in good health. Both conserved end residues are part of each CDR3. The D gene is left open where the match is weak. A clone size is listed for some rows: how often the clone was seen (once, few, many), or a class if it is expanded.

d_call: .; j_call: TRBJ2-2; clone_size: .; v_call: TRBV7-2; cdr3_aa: CASSFPLANTGELFF; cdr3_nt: TGTGCCAGCAGCTTCCCTCTCGCGAACACCGGGGAGCTGTTTTTT
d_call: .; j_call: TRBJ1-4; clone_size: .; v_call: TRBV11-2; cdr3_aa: CASSDLEGTGRAGEKLFF; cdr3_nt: TGTGCCAGCAGCGACCTGGAGGGTACAGGGAGGGCGGGGGAAAAACTGTTTTTT
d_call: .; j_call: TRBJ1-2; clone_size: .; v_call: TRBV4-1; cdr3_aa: CASSKGGTNYGYTF; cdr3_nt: TGCGCCAGCAGCAAGGGGGGGACCAACTATGGCTACACCTTC
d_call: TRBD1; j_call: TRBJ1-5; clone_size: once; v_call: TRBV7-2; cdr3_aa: CASSAGTGLYSNQPQHF; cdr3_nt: TGTGCCAGCAGCGCAGGGACAGGCCTTTATAGCAATCAGCCCCAGCATTTT
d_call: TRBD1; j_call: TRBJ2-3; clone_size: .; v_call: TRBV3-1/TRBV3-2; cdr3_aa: CASSQDRGRGDTQYF; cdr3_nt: TGTGCCAGCAGCCAAGACAGGGGGCGCGGAGATACGCAGTATTTT
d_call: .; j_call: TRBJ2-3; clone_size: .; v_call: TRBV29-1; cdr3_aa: CSVAGPTDTQYF; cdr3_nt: TGCAGCGTTGCAGGGCCGACAGATACGCAGTATTTT
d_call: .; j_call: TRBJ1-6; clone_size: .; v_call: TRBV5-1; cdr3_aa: CASSLALDGGNSPLHF; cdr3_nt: TGCGCCAGCAGCTTGGCCCTGGACGGGGGTAATTCACCCCTCCACTTT
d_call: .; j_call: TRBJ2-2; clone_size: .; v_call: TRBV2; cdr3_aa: CASSGERTGELFF; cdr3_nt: TGTGCCAGCAGTGGAGAGAGAACCGGGGAGCTGTTTTTT
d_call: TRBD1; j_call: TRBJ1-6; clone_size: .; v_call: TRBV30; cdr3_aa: CAWSSFADRAYNSPLHF; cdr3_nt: TGTGCCTGGAGTTCCTTCGCGGACAGGGCTTATAATTCACCCCTCCACTTT
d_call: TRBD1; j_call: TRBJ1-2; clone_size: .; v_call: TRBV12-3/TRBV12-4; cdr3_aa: CASSRDSGGYTF; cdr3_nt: TGTGCCAGCAGTAGGGACAGCGGTGGCTACACCTTC
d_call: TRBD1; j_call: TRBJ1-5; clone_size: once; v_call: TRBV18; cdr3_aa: CASSPTGESNQPQHF; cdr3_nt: TGTGCCAGCTCACCCACAGGGGAAAGCAATCAGCCCCAGCATTTT
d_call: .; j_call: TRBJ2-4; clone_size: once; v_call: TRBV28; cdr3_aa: CASNPESLGSDIQYF; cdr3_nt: TGTGCCAGCAACCCCGAGTCATTGGGGTCGGACATTCAGTACTTC
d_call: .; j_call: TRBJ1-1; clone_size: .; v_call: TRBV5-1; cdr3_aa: CASSRTGSNTEAFF; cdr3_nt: TGCGCCAGCAGCCGCACAGGGTCGAACACTGAAGCTTTCTTT
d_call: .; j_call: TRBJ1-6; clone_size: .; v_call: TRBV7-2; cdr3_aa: CASSYMWGASSPLHF; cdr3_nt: TGTGCCAGCAGCTACATGTGGGGCGCCTCTTCACCCCTCCACTTT
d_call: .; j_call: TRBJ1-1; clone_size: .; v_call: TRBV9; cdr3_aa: CASSAHGMGTEAFF; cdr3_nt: TGTGCCAGCAGCGCCCATGGTATGGGGACTGAAGCTTTCTTT
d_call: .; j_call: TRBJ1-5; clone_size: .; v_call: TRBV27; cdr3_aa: CASSLSSAFISNQPQHF; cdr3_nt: TGTGCCAGCAGTTTATCGAGTGCTTTTATTAGCAATCAGCCCCAGCATTTT
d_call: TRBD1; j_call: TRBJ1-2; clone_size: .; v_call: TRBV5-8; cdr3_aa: CASSLRKGASNYGYTF; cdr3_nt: TGTGCCAGCAGCTTGAGGAAGGGGGCATCTAACTATGGCTACACCTTC
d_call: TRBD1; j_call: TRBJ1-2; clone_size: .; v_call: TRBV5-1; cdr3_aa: CASSLTGENYGYTF; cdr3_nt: TGCGCCAGCAGCTTGACAGGGGAAAACTATGGCTACACCTTC
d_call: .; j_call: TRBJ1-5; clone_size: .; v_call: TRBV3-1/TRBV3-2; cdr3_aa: CASSQGGGGRPQQPQHF; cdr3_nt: TGTGCCAGCAGCCAAGGCGGAGGGGGGCGCCCCCAACAGCCCCAGCATTTT
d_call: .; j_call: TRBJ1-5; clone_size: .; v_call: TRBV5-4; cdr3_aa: CASSLYGNSNQPQHF; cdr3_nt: TGTGCCAGCAGCTTGTACGGGAATAGCAATCAGCCCCAGCATTTT
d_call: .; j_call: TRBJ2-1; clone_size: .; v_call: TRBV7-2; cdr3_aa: CASSPFSGGRYNEQFF; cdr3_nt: TGTGCCAGCAGCCCATTCTCCGGGGGACGATACAATGAGCAGTTCTTC
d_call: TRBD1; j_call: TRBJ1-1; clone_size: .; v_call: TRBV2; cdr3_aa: CASTTRGYTMNTEAFF; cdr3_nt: TGTGCCAGCACCACCAGGGGGTATACGATGAACACTGAAGCTTTCTTT
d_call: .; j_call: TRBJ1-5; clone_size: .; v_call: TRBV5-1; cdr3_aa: CASSSEPGAGQPQHF; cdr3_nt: TGCGCCAGCAGCTCCGAACCGGGGGCAGGGCAGCCCCAGCATTTT
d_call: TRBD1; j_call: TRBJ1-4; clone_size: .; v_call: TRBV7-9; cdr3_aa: CASSPRDSPLSRKLFF; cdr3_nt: TGTGCCAGCAGCCCGCGGGACAGTCCCTTGTCAAGAAAACTGTTTTTT
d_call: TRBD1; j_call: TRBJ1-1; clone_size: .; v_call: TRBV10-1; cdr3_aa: CASLNLTGEGTEAFF; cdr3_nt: TGCGCCAGCCTAAATCTGACAGGGGAAGGCACTGAAGCTTTCTTT
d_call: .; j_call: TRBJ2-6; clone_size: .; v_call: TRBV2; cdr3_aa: CASSERGAGANVLTF; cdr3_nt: TGTGCCAGCAGTGAAAGGGGGGCTGGGGCCAACGTCCTGACTTTC